This T cell receptor (beta chain) was profiled in a study of blood T cells in healthy people across ages (dated by TCRdb to about 2015). Background for the entire study: Template switching captured roughly one uniquely barcoded TCR beta cDNA molecule per two T cells in model experiments. The study measured age-related changes in TCR beta repertoire diversity using deep sequencing normalized with unique cDNA molecular identifiers. Four age groups were formed from the donors: young (average approximately 16 years), middle-aged (around 39), aged (approximately 60) and long-lived (about 80). To avoid experimental bias, donors of different ages were distributed randomly across sequencing lanes. Two additional independent replicas of 1 million unique cDNA reads from the same blood draw were analyzed for two donors (one aged 18 to 29 and one aged 80 or older).

The library was produced with 5' RACE. This sample was sequenced with an Illumina HiSeq 2500. A second 7 to 11 cycle PCR used a sample-barcoded 5' primer and a J-beta primer mix. A unique molecular identifier was introduced onto each TCR beta cDNA molecule by a template-switch 5' adaptor carrying 12 random nucleotides. Each sample yielded at least 3 million CDR3-containing paired-end reads. First-strand cDNA was synthesized from all RNA with the Mint cDNA synthesis kit, primed by a TRBC-specific oligonucleotide. After uracil-DNA glycosylase treatment, a first 18-cycle PCR used universal primers M1SS and BC2_uni_R on all cDNA. In the authors' own workflow: Normalization of each sample was performed by random selection of 1 million high-quality reads, each carrying a distinct molecular identifier. Reads with shared molecular identifiers were discarded instead of being binned into consensus sequences. MiTCR, run with a Q25 quality threshold and the strictest error-elimination algorithm, handled CDR3 identification, clonotype clustering and error correction. A nonparametric unseen species model using Euler transformation provided a lower-bound estimate of total TCR beta diversity. Starting from the raw public reads, TCRdb applied fastp trimming at Q25, assembled clones with MiXCR and retained in-frame beta chains. Every distinct CDR3 protein forms one entry, paired with its most common genes and DNA. None of the V and J calls come from the authors' own analysis; TCRdb made them. The sample contains some 1.4 million distinct CDR3 sequences, roughly 40% of them found a single time. Roughly 7.9% of the sample rests with the top ten.

Systemically healthy Caucasian individuals from Russia, approximately 39 in total and aged roughly 6 to 90 years, were included as donors. Ten milliliters of peripheral blood were drawn from each donor into EDTA-treated Vacutainer tubes. Ficoll-Paque density-gradient centrifugation was used to isolate PBMCs, with at least 7 million per sample. Trizol reagent was used to extract total RNA from PBMCs, with at least 6 micrograms per sample. For every donor, an aliquot of PBMCs went through flow cytometry to measure the percentages of naive CD45RAhigh/CD27high T cells. What the study reported, not specific to this receptor: Observed TCR beta diversity per million T cells fell roughly linearly with age, and a significant reduction was already apparent by age approximately 41. Estimates of total diversity based on one million sequenced T cells were considered lower bounds and underestimates. The percentage of naive T cells measured by flow cytometry correlated strongly with observed TCR beta diversity. The CMV infection status of donors was not known, potentially confounding age-related changes in expanded clonotypes. Conclusive comparison of naive and antigen-experienced compartments was prevented by the profiling of bulk unsorted PBMCs. The long-lived group showed more naive CD4+ T cells, fewer expanded clones and increased TCR diversity than the aged group, suggesting age selection.

The CDR3 runs 16 residues from the cysteine to the phenylalanine. Only the CDR3 DNA is retained, 48 bases long and in frame from the first base. V and J lose 0 bases and 2 bases, and a span of 12 bases separates them. From a lookup of the germline V gene, CDR1 and CDR2 are SGHRS and YFSETQ. This clonotype appeared a few times. This clone's antigen is unknown. Base qualities are not provided; no much larger clone lies one nucleotide away. The origin of this receptor is a woman aged 18 to 35 in good health. The sample comprised blood. The receptor chain draws on TRBV5-1 and TRBJ2-1, with the D assignment possibly TRBD1 or TRBD2, given 5 matching bases for each. The CDR3 region has the sequence CASSLGGPSTYNEQFF. The nucleotide sequence reads as follows: TGCGCCAGCAGCTTGGGGGGACCGAGTACCTACAATGAGCAGTTCTTC.